The rows below give T cell receptor beta chains drawn from one sample of a study of identical twins. TCRdb ran MiXCR on the 5' RACE reads and lists one entry per CDR3 protein. The table includes hundreds of thousands of distinct CDR3 sequences, over 8.5% detected once. These records were also assigned to another study, of yellow fever vaccine responses in identical twins.

The sample consisted of PBMCs. The receptors here all came from a woman between 18 and 29 years old in good health. Both conserved end residues are part of each CDR3. D genes are given only for firm matches. The size field is filled for only some rows; it gives once, few, many or a size class.

v_call,clone_size,cdr3_length,j_call,d_call,cdr3_nt,cdr3_aa
TRBV9,NA,16,TRBJ1-5,NA,TGTGCCAGCAGCGCGGGGGGCCCATATAGCAATCAGCCCCAGCATTTT,CASSAGGPYSNQPQHF
TRBV7-6,few,15,TRBJ1-4,NA,TGTGCCAGCAGCTTTTCCCGACAGGATAATGAAAAACTGTTTTTT,CASSFSRQDNEKLFF
TRBV6-2/TRBV6-3,NA,15,TRBJ2-1,TRBD2,TGTGCCTCCGGTCGTCCGGGAGGGGGGAGGAATGAGCAGTTCTTC,CASGRPGGGRNEQFF
TRBV20-1,many,12,TRBJ1-6,NA,TGCAGTGCCGCGCCGGGGAATTCACCCCTCCACTTT,CSAAPGNSPLHF
TRBV4-2,few,16,TRBJ1-4,NA,TGTGCCAGCAGCCAAGAGTTGGCAGGGGCTAATGAAAAACTGTTTTTT,CASSQELAGANEKLFF
TRBV20-1,few,12,TRBJ2-4,NA,TGCAGTGCTAGGGGAGGGGGGGGTACTCAGTACTTC,CSARGGGGTQYF
TRBV11-2,few,16,TRBJ2-5,NA,TGTGCCAGCAGGGTTCGGGGGGCGGACCTCCAAGAGACCCAGTACTTC,CASRVRGADLQETQYF
TRBV6-1,NA,15,TRBJ2-2,NA,TGTGCCAGCAGTCCCCGGAGGGGGAACACCGGGGAGCTGTTTTTT,CASSPRRGNTGELFF
TRBV28,few,16,TRBJ2-7,NA,TGTGCCAGCAGTTTCCCCCGGAGAGGGGTTAAGGGCGAGCAGTACTTC,CASSFPRRGVKGEQYF
TRBV19,few,16,TRBJ2-6,NA,TGTGCCAGTAGTATCGATACAGGGTCCGGGGCCAACGTCCTGACTTTC,CASSIDTGSGANVLTF
TRBV11-2,NA,14,TRBJ2-1,NA,TGTGCCAGCAGCTTCCTGGACAGTTACAATGAGCAGTTCTTC,CASSFLDSYNEQFF
TRBV11-2,few,15,TRBJ2-7,NA,TGTGCCAGCAGCGGACATGGGGGCAGGGCGTACGAGCAGTACTTC,CASSGHGGRAYEQYF
TRBV7-9,few,14,TRBJ2-7,NA,TGTGCCAGCAGCCCGCGGATCGGGACCTACGAGCAGTACTTC,CASSPRIGTYEQYF
TRBV10-3,few,19,TRBJ2-5,TRBD2,TGTGCCATCAGTGATCCCGGGACTAGCGGGAGGCCGTATGTTGAGACCCAGTACTTC,CAISDPGTSGRPYVETQYF
TRBV27,NA,14,TRBJ1-4,NA,TGTGCCAGCAGTGGCCTGATTGGGCATGAAAAACTGTTTTTT,CASSGLIGHEKLFF
TRBV6-7,few,16,TRBJ2-7,NA,TGTGCCAGCAGTTACTCTGTAACGGGGGCCCCCTACGAGCAGTACTTC,CASSYSVTGAPYEQYF
TRBV11-2,many,20,TRBJ2-1,TRBD2,TGTGCCAGCAGCTCTTCGACTAGCGGGGGGCCTCAGAGCTCCTACAATGAGCAGTTCTTC,CASSSSTSGGPQSSYNEQFF
TRBV4-2,many,18,TRBJ2-1,TRBD2,TGTGCCAGCAGCCCCTGGTGGTTTAGCGGGGGCTCCTACAATGAGCAGTTCTTC,CASSPWWFSGGSYNEQFF